This TCR beta chain was profiled in a study of T cells after posttransplantation cyclophosphamide. This CDR3 contains 17 residues. The J segment lost 1 base and the V segment lost 4 bases, leaving 9 bases of the junction unmatched. Germline CDR1 is SGHTA and CDR2 is FQGNSA. The data were produced by immunoSEQ multiplex PCR, yet TCRdb's version contains in-frame clones alone and is incomplete. This table has about 7,300 clones, 75% to 95% appearing once. Comments on this clone: Its antigen is undetermined.

The related graft donor's blood sample was taken on the day of bone marrow donation. General observations from the study: TRB clonality was highly associated with recipient CMV seropositivity and reactivation. Later blood repertoires were often dominated by clones from the donor CD8+ memory compartment. Tissue-infiltrating T cells from skin or gut overlapped little with blood T cells.

V gene TRBV7-2 combines with J gene TRBJ1-4; TRBD1 aligns across 7 bases. Sequenced sample: CD4+ T cells sorted from blood. This TCR was recovered from a woman aged 50 to 65 in good health and a related stem cell transplant donor. CDR3 region: CASSSTRQGRTNEKLFF. The CDR3 nucleotides are TGTGCCAGCAGCTCCACTAGACAGGGCCGAACTAATGAAAAACTGTTTTTT.